This T cell receptor (beta chain) was documented in a study of blood T cells in healthy people across ages. CDR1 is MGHDK, CDR2 SYGVNS, per germline. The length of the CDR3 is 12 residues. The V end was cut by 5 bases, the J end by 6 bases, with 10 bases between. This clonotype came up a few times. The authors ran a second PCR of about 7 to 11 cycles using a sample-barcoded 5' primer and a J-beta primer mix. Each CDR3 protein is one row after TCRdb ran MiXCR on the 5' RACE reads. The sample gives about 690,000 distinct CDR3 sequences, 40% to 50% of which show up once; 25% to 35% is in the top ten. The sequencing input was blood. V and J are TRBV25-1 and TRBJ1-2; no definite D call. This clonotype was sampled from a man older than 75 in good health. As DNA, the CDR3 is TGTGCCAGCAGTAGGACTGCTCATGGCTACACCTTC. Translated: CASSRTAHGYTF.